Listed below are T cell receptor beta chains from one sample, sequenced in a study of blood T cell repertoires in COVID-19. Sequenced by immunoSEQ multiplex PCR; TCRdb stores in-frame clones only, minus some. The repertoire holds over 200,000 clones, with around nine tenths as singletons. Sequencing input: peripheral blood. The receptors shown here come from a man in his forties who had recovered from COVID-19. CDR3s include the opening cysteine and the closing phenylalanine or tryptophan. Fields, in order: J gene, clone size, V gene, D gene, CDR3 DNA, CDR3 protein. A D gene is named only where the DNA matches it firmly. Rows give clone size only sometimes, using once, few, many, or a class for an expanded clone.

TRBJ2-3 . TRBV27 . TGTGCCAGCACAAGGAGATGGAGCACAGATACGCAGTATTTT CASTRRWSTDTQYF
TRBJ1-1 . TRBV30 TRBD1 TGTGCCTGGGGCCTGGACAGGGTCTCTGAAGCTTTCTTT CAWGLDRVSEAFF
TRBJ1-1 . TRBV19 TRBD1 TGTGCCGGGGGACAGTCCCGCACTGAAGCTTTCTTT CAGGQSRTEAFF
TRBJ2-7 . TRBV19 . TGTGCCAGTAGTTTAGGGAGCTCCTACGAGCAGTACTTC CASSLGSSYEQYF
TRBJ1-5 . TRBV6-5 . TGTGCCAGCAGATCCCCGGGGGGAAATCAGCCCCAGCATTTT CASRSPGGNQPQHF
TRBJ2-3 . TRBV2 . TGTGCCAGCAGCCGAATAGCAGATACGCAGTATTTT CASSRIADTQYF
TRBJ1-5 few TRBV7-2 TRBD1 TGTGCCAGCAGCACGAGGACAGGGGAGCAGCCCCAGCATTTT CASSTRTGEQPQHF
TRBJ2-7 once TRBV7-9 . TGTGCCAGCAGCTCCGGACAGCGCGAGCAGTACTTC CASSSGQREQYF
TRBJ2-3 . TRBV30 TRBD2 TGTGCCTGGAGTGTCCCCCCTAGCGGGAGGGCCGCTGATACGCAGTATTTT CAWSVPPSGRAADTQYF
TRBJ2-7 . TRBV14 TRBD1 TGTGCCAGCAGCCAGCTAGGGACAGCTCACTACGAGCAGTACTTC CASSQLGTAHYEQYF
TRBJ1-2 . TRBV9 . TGTGCCAGCAGCGTAGAGCCGGGGAACGGTGGCTACACCTTC CASSVEPGNGGYTF